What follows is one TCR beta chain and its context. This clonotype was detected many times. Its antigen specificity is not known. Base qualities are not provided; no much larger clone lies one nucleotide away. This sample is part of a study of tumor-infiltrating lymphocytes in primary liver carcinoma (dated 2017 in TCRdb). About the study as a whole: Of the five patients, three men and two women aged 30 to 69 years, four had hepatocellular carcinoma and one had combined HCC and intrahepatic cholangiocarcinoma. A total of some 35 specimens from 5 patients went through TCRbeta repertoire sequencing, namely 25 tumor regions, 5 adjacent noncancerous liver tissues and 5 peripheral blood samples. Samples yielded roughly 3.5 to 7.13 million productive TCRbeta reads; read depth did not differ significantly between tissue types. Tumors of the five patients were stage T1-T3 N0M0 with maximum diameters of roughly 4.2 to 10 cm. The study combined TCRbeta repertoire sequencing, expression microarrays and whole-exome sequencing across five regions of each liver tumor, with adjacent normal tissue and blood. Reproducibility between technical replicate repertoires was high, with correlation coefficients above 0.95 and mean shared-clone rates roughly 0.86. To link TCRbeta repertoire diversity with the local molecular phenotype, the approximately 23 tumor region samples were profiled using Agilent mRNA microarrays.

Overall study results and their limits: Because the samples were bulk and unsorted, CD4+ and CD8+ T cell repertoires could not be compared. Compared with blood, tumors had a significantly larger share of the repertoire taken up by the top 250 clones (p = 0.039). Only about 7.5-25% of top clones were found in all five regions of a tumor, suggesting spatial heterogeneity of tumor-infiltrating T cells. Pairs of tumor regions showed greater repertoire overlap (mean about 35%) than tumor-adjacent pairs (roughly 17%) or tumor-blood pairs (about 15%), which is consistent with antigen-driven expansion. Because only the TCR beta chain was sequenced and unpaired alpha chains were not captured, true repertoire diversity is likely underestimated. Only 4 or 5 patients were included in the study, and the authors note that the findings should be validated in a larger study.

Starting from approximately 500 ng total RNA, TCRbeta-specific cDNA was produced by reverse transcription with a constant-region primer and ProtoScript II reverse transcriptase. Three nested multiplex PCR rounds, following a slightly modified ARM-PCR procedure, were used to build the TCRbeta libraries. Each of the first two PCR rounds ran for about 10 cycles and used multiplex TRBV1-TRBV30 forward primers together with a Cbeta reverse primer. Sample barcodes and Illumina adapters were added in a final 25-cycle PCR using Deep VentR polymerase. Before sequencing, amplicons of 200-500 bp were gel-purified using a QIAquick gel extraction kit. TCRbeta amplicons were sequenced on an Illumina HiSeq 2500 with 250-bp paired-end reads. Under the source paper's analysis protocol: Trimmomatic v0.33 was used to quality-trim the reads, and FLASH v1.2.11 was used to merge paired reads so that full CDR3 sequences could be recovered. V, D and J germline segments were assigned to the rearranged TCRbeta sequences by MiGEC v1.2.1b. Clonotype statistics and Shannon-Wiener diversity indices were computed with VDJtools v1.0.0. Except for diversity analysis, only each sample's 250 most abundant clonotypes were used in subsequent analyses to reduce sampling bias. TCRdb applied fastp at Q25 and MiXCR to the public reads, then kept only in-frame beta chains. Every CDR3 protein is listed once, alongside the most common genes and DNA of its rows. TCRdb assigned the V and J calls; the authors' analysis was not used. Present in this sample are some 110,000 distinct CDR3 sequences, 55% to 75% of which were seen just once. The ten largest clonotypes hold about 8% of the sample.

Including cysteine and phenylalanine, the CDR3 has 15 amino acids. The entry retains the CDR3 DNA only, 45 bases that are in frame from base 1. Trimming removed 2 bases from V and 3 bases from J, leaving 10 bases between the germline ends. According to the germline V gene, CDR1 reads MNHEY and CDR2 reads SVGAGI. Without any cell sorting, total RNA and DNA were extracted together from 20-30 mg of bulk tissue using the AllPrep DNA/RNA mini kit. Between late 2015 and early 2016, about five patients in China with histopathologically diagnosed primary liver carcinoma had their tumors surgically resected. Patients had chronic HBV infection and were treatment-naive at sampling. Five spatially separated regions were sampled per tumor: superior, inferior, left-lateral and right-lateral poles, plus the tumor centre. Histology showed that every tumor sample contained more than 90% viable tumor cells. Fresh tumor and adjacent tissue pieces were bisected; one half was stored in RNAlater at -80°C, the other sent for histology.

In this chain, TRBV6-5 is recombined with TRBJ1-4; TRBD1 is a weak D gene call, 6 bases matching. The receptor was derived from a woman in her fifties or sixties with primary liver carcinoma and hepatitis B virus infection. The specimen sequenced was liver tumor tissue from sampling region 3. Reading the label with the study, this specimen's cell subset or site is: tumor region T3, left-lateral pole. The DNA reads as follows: TGTGCCAGCAGTTACAGGGGGGCGGCTAATGAAAAACTGTTTTTT. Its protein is CASSYRGAANEKLFF.